This TCR beta chain stems from a study of response to subunit inactivated influenza vaccine. Study results and caveats: Every seasonal influenza vaccination brings in few new T cells, the authors suggested.

CDR3 length: 14 residues. The V gene end was trimmed by 2 bases and the J gene end by 9 bases; junction bases not matched to a gene: 8. In germline, CDR1 is MNHNS, CDR2 SASEGT. TCRdb fed the RT-PCR reads into MiXCR, producing one record per CDR3 protein. The table lists about 780,000 distinct CDR3 sequences, less than 20% of them singletons. A note on this clonotype: Its antigen is still unknown.

The receptor was isolated from a man aged 45-65 years who received an inactivated influenza vaccine. V is TRBV6-1 and J is TRBJ2-7; TRBD2 matches at 9 bases. The material sequenced was PBMCs from blood, taken roughly 5 days after vaccination. For the CDR3, the DNA is TGTGCCAGCAGTGAACCTAGCGGGGAGGCTGTGCAGTACTTC. It yields the protein CASSEPSGEAVQYF.